The 3 T cell receptor beta chains below all came from one sample that was sequenced in a study of blood T cell repertoires in COVID-19. Sequencing was performed with immunoSEQ multiplex PCR; in TCRdb, only in-frame clones are kept and a portion is missing. The sample yields about 68,000 clones, approximately 89% seen once. Sequenced sample: peripheral blood. The receptors shown here come from a middle-aged man with COVID-19, enrolled during active disease.

V is TRBV6-5 and J is TRBJ1-1; maybe TRBD1 (5 bases). Germline V CDR1 and CDR2: MNHEY, SVGAGI. V shed 0 bases and J shed 1 base, with 9 bases lying between them. The CDR3 has 15 residues. The CDR3 here is CASSYSVRANTEAFF. Written as DNA, the CDR3 is TGTGCCAGCAGTTACTCGGTCAGGGCGAACACTGAAGCTTTCTTT.

The CDR3 nucleotides read TGTGCCACCAGCACCCGGTTGACTCGGCAAGCTTTCTTT. Its translation: CATSTRLTRQAFF. The J gene is TRBJ1-1, the V gene TRBV15; unclear D gene. CDR3 length equals 13 residues. V was cut by 4 bases and J by 9 bases, with 15 bases left in between. From germline, CDR1 is LNHNV and CDR2 YYDKDF (reference sequence).

This rearrangement joins TRBV2 to TRBJ2-3; 9 bases match TRBD2. The J segment lost 5 bases and the V segment lost 7 bases, leaving 7 bases of the junction unmatched. Germline V gene lookup returns CDR1 SNHLY and CDR2 FYNNEI. The CDR3 is 14 amino acids. CDR3 in amino acids: CASTDSGSGDTQYF. The CDR3 region has the DNA TGTGCCAGCACCGATAGCGGGAGTGGAGATACGCAGTATTTT.